Below are 7 T cell receptor beta chains sequenced from a single sample in a study of T cell repertoires in cytomegalovirus infection. TCRdb processed the reads anew with MiXCR; each CDR3 protein has one entry. The sample includes about 500,000 distinct CDR3 sequences, more than 30% of them seen just once. For these TCRs, the target antigens are not known. The sequencing used cultured PBMCs, collected from culture after CMV antigen stimulation. Receptors originate from a human donor in good health (CMV status not recorded). Some clones in this sample may be carry-over from other donors' samples.

This sequence joins TRBV18 and TRBJ2-7; perhaps TRBD2 as D (6 bases). The length of the CDR3 is 17 residues. V dropped 5 bases and J dropped 7 bases, with 27 bases sitting between them. Germline V CDR1 and CDR2: KGHSH, LQKENI. CDR3 nucleotide sequence: TGTGCCAGCTCAATTACTAGTCGGGAGACCAGTTTGTGGGAGCAGTACGTC. Protein product: CASSITSRETSLWEQYV.

This clonotype was recorded a few times. In DNA form, the CDR3 reads TGTGCCAGCAAAATCACACAGGGCTACGAGCAGTACGTC. It specifies CASKITQGYEQYV. The V call is TRBV6-2 or TRBV6-3, the J call TRBJ2-7, with TRBD1 as a possible D gene (6 bases). The CDR3 extends over 13 amino acids. Trimming pared 7 bases from V and 3 bases from J, leaving 13 bases between. CDR1 and CDR2 (germline): MNHEY, SVGEGT.

The gene calls are TRBV28 and TRBJ1-1; TRBD1 might be the D (6 bases). Per the germline V gene, CDR1 is MDHEN and CDR2 is SYDVKM. There are 15 residues in the CDR3. V was pared by 1 base and J by 4 bases, with 13 bases between. In DNA, the CDR3 is TGTGCCAGCAGTTTATTGGGGGGGCGCAGCACTGAAGCTTTCTTT. This codes for CASSLLGGRSTEAFF.

The table lists this clonotype with a few counts. The rearrangement uses TRBV12-3 or TRBV12-4 and TRBJ2-3; the D gene could be TRBD1 or TRBD2 (5 bases each). The germline V and J ends were trimmed by 5 bases and 3 bases, with 18 bases remaining between them. This CDR3 comprises 16 residues. The CDR3: CASSKPGPVVTDTQYF. CDR3 DNA sequence: TGTGCCAGCAGTAAACCGGGACCAGTGGTTACAGATACGCAGTATTTT.

The rearrangement uses TRBV12-3 or TRBV12-4 and TRBJ2-3, with TRBD2 matching over 9 bases. The CDR3 sequence is 17 residues long. Trimming took 5 bases from V and 6 from J; bases not matched to a gene: 15. This CDR3 reads CASSNGPRAGGPDTQYF. The CDR3 coding sequence is TGTGCCAGCAGTAACGGACCCCGGGCGGGAGGGCCTGATACGCAGTATTTT.

This clonotype was seen many times. The chain combines TRBV7-2 with TRBJ2-1; 7 bases fit TRBD2. CDR1 and CDR2 from the germline V gene are SGHTA and FQGNSA. With 8 bases clipped from V and 0 bases from J, the junction kept 1 base outside the gene matches. The CDR3 loop spans 13 amino acids. DNA of the CDR3: TGTGCCAGCCAGCGGGACTCCTACAATGAGCAGTTCTTC. Translating it yields CASQRDSYNEQFF. Complete variable domain (other parts from reference TRBV7-2 and TRBJ2-1): GAGVSQSPSNKVTEKGKDVELRCDPISGHTALYWYRQSLGQGLEFLIYFQGNSAPDKSGLPSDRFSAERTGGSVSTLTIQRTQQEDSAVYLCASQRDSYNEQFFGPGTRLTVL.

This clonotype was found many times. This chain links TRBV7-2 with TRBJ1-1; tentatively, D is TRBD1 (6 bases). Germline CDR1 is SGHTA and CDR2 is FQGNSA. V was shortened by 4 bases and J by 10 bases, with 13 bases between the two germline ends. The CDR3 is 12 residues long. CDR3 in amino acids: CASSSNRAGAFF. The DNA of the CDR3 is TGTGCCAGCAGCTCCAACAGGGCGGGAGCTTTCTTT.